Below, 14 T cell receptor beta chains from the same sample are listed, as sequenced in a study of cytomegalovirus exposure and HLA in healthy donors. 13 Jbeta primers and 60 Vbeta primers were used for the PCR. Sequencing was performed with immunoSEQ multiplex PCR; in TCRdb, only in-frame clones are kept and a portion is missing. The data show under 200,000 clones, around four fifths seen once. Sequenced input: PBMCs. The receptor source for this set is a man younger than 45 in good health and CMV-seronegative.

This rearrangement joins TRBV7-9 to TRBJ2-2; 12 bases are shared with TRBD1. V gave up 5 bases and J gave up 7 bases; unmatched junction bases: 8. CDR3 length equals 16 residues. Per the germline V gene, CDR1 is SEHNR and CDR2 is FQNEAQ (reference sequence). In DNA, the CDR3 is TGTGCCAGCAGCGTACCGGGACAGGGGGCTGTCGGGGAGCTGTTTTTT. Amino acids: CASSVPGQGAVGELFF. The variable domain in full, completed from reference TRBV7-9 and TRBJ2-2, reads DTGVSQNPRHKITKRGQNVTFRCDPISEHNRLYWYRQTLGQGPEFLTYFQNEAQLEKSRLLSDRFSAERPKGSFSTLEIQRTEQGDSAMYLCASSVPGQGAVGELFFGEGSRLTVL.

This chain uses TRBV25-1 with TRBJ2-1, with 10 bases identical to TRBD2. The V and J ends lost 6 bases and 0 bases, in that order; junction bases with no gene match: 2. There are 15 residues in the CDR3. Germline V gene data show CDR1 as MGHDK and CDR2 as SYGVNS. The CDR3 region is CASRLAGSSYNEQFF. CDR3 in DNA: TGTGCCAGCAGACTAGCGGGGAGCTCCTACAATGAGCAGTTCTTC.

This clone showed up just a few times. This rearrangement joins TRBV4-3 to TRBJ2-1; D is ambiguous. Per the germline V gene, CDR1 is LGHNA and CDR2 is YSLEER. The germline V and J ends were trimmed by 5 bases and 1 base, with 15 bases remaining between them. The CDR3 extends over 16 amino acids. The CDR3 DNA is TGCGCCAGCAGCTACTCGCGCGCTGCGTCCTACAATGAGCAGTTCTTC. Translating it yields CASSYSRAASYNEQFF.

Concerning this clone: Other DNA sequences of this sample code for an identical CDR3. V usage is TRBV7-2 and J usage is TRBJ2-7; D remains ambiguous. Germline CDR1 reads SGHTA; CDR2 reads FQGNSA. The CDR3 sequence is 12 residues long. The ends were cut back, 3 bases at V and 0 bases at J, with 3 bases in the middle. The CDR3 protein is CASSFGSYEQYF. Here the CDR3 DNA reads TGTGCCAGCAGCTTCGGCTCCTACGAGCAGTACTTC.

The V call is TRBV2, the J call TRBJ1-5, with D possibly being TRBD1 (5 bases). The germline V gene encodes CDR1 SNHLY and CDR2 FYNNEI. The CDR3 is made up of 13 amino acids. Trimming pared 8 bases from V and 2 bases from J, leaving 10 bases between. The CDR3 DNA is TGTGCCAGCTCCGGAGGGGGCAATCAGCCCCAGCATTTT. It yields the protein CASSGGGNQPQHF. The full variable domain, rest sourced from reference TRBV2 and TRBJ1-5, is EPEVTQTPSHQVTQMGQEVILRCVPISNHLYFYWYRQILGQKVEFLVSFYNNEISEKSEIFDDQFSVERPDGSNFTLKIRSTKLEDSAMYFCASSGGGNQPQHFGDGTRLSIL.

The chain is built from TRBV5-6 and TRBJ1-1, with D unclear. V shed 1 base and J shed 0 bases, with 4 bases lying between them. Germline CDR1 is SGHDT and CDR2 is YYEEEE. The CDR3 runs 13 residues. The CDR3 loop is CASSLSVNTEAFF. For the CDR3, the DNA is TGTGCCAGCAGCTTGTCAGTGAACACTGAAGCTTTCTTT.

This sequence joins TRBV6-1 and TRBJ2-3; 9 bases agree with TRBD2. Germline V gene data show CDR1 as MNHNS and CDR2 as SASEGT. The V and J ends lost 5 bases and 0 bases, in that order; junction bases with no gene match: 9. The CDR3 is 17 amino acids. CDR3 protein: CASSKGASGTSTDTQYF. The DNA of the CDR3 is TGTGCCAGCAGTAAAGGGGCTAGCGGGACGAGCACAGATACGCAGTATTTT.

This sequence joins TRBV5-1 and TRBJ2-7, with 14 bases identical to TRBD2. The CDR3 has 17 residues. J was trimmed by 0 bases and V by 4 bases; bases with no gene match: 6. Germline values: CDR1 SGHRS, CDR2 YFSETQ. CDR3 protein: CASSLGLAGGSSYEQYF. The CDR3 DNA reads as TGCGCCAGCAGCCTCGGACTAGCGGGGGGAAGCTCCTACGAGCAGTACTTC.

The J gene is TRBJ1-6, the V gene TRBV6-5; TRBD1 is a possible D gene (6 bases). Trimming cost V 0 bases and J 7 bases, with 10 bases left between them. Germline-derived CDR1 and CDR2 are MNHEY and SVGAGI. The CDR3 has 15 residues. This chain's CDR3 is CASSYSRTANSPLHF. The CDR3, as DNA: TGTGCCAGCAGTTACTCACGGACAGCGAATTCACCCCTCCACTTT.

V usage is TRBV4-1 and J usage is TRBJ2-3; TRBD2 aligns across 9 bases. V lost 3 bases, J lost 3 bases, and 13 bases stayed unmatched. The CDR3 spans 18 residues. Germline V gives CDR1 MGHRA, CDR2 YSYEKL. The CDR3 coding sequence is TGCGCCAGCAGCCATCTTCGGAATAGCGGGAGTGTAACAGATACGCAGTATTTT. This sequence encodes CASSHLRNSGSVTDTQYF.

The chain uses TRBV18 and TRBJ1-5; the D is unclear. CDR1 and CDR2 (germline): KGHSH, LQKENI. CDR3 length: 13 amino acids. V dropped 4 bases and J dropped 2 bases, with 6 bases sitting between them. CDR3 in amino acids: CASSRTGNQPQHF. In DNA, the CDR3 is TGTGCCAGCTCACGGACTGGCAATCAGCCCCAGCATTTT.

This sequence joins TRBV19 and TRBJ1-1, with TRBD1 matching 7 bases. Germline trimming cut 8 bases from V and 3 bases from J; bases unmatched to any gene: 3. This CDR3 spans 12 amino acids. Germline-derived CDR1 and CDR2 are LNHDA and SQIVND (reference sequence). CDR3 nucleotide sequence: TGTGCCAGTCGGGACAGAGACACTGAAGCTTTCTTT. Translating gives CASRDRDTEAFF.

This clone showed up just once. V is TRBV5-8 and J is TRBJ2-3, with 10 bases that match TRBD1. The CDR3 loop spans 13 amino acids. The V and J ends lost 5 bases and 5 bases, in that order; junction bases with no gene match: 2. From germline, CDR1 is SGHTS and CDR2 YDEGEE. CDR3 amino acids: CASRDRGGDTQYF. CDR3 DNA: TGTGCCAGCAGGGACAGGGGGGGAGATACGCAGTATTTT.

The gene calls are TRBV5-1 and TRBJ2-7; TRBD1 aligns across 11 bases. Germline V lookup: CDR1 SGHRS, CDR2 YFSETQ. Trimming removed 6 bases from V and 5 bases from J; junction bases left unmatched: 10. The CDR3 totals 15 residues. CDR3: CASTAGQGAKNEQYF. CDR3 DNA: TGCGCCAGCACCGCCGGACAGGGGGCAAAGAACGAGCAGTACTTC.